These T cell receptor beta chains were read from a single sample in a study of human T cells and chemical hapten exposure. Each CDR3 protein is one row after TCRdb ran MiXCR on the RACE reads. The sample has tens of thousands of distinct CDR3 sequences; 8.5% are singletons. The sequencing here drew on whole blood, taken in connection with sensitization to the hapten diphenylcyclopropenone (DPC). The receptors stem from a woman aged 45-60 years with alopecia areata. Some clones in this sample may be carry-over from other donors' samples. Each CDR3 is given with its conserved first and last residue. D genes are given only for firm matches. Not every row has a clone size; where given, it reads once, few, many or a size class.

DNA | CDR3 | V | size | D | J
TGTGCCAGCAGCTACCCAGGCGGAGAGACCCAGTACTTC | CASSYPGGETQYF | TRBV7-6 | few | . | TRBJ2-5
TGTGCCAGCAGCTCTCCCTTGGCGGGGGTCGCCTACGAGCAGTACTTC | CASSSPLAGVAYEQYF | TRBV13 | . | TRBD2 | TRBJ2-7
TGCAGCGTATACAGAGATTATGGCTACACCTTC | CSVYRDYGYTF | TRBV29-1 | few | . | TRBJ1-2
TGTGCCAGCAGCCGGATTACTGTCGTCTCTGGAAACACCATATATTTT | CASSRITVVSGNTIYF | TRBV6-1 | few | . | TRBJ1-3
TGTGCCAGTAGTGCGTCAACCGGGGAGCTGTTTTTT | CASSASTGELFF | TRBV19 | many | . | TRBJ2-2
TGTGCCAGCAGCGCCGCCGGGACAGGGCTCTTCTCTGGAAACACCATATATTTT | CASSAAGTGLFSGNTIYF | TRBV5-6 | few | TRBD1 | TRBJ1-3
TGTGCCAGCAGCGTAGATGAGGGTTTGGCTCAGCCCCAGCATTTT | CASSVDEGLAQPQHF | TRBV9 | few | . | TRBJ1-5
TGTGCCAGCGTCGGAGGACGGAGCTCTGGGGCCAACGTCCTGACTTTC | CASVGGRSSGANVLTF | TRBV21-1 | few | . | TRBJ2-6
TGCGCCAGCAACTGGGGACAAGAAGAGACCCAGTACTTC | CASNWGQEETQYF | TRBV5-1 | few | . | TRBJ2-5
TGTGCCAGCTCCGGTGACTGGGGCCTTTCCGAGCAGTACTTC | CASSGDWGLSEQYF | TRBV6-5 | . | . | TRBJ2-7
TGTGCCAGCAGGCGGACAGGGCCTGCCGGCTACACCTTC | CASRRTGPAGYTF | TRBV6-5 | . | TRBD1 | TRBJ1-2
TGCAGTGCTACGCGGGAGGGTCGGGAGCAGTACTTC | CSATREGREQYF | TRBV20-1 | . | TRBD2 | TRBJ2-7
TGTGCCAGCAGTCCAATCAGTATCCGAAACACCATATATTTT | CASSPISIRNTIYF | TRBV28 | few | . | TRBJ1-3
TGTGCCAGCAGCCCGGAGAGGGACAGGGTGCTTGCTGAGCAGTTCTTC | CASSPERDRVLAEQFF | TRBV12-3/TRBV12-4 | . | TRBD1 | TRBJ2-1
TGTGCCAGCAGCTTGTGGGGTCGGGGGGAGATAGATTCACCCCTCCACTTT | CASSLWGRGEIDSPLHF | TRBV7-6 | few | . | TRBJ1-6
TGTGCTAGTGGTTTGATGGGCGGGGTAATGAACGAGCAGTACTTC | CASGLMGGVMNEQYF | TRBV12-5 | few | . | TRBJ2-7
TGTGCCAGCAGCGCTCGACAGAATAATTCACCCCTCCACTTT | CASSARQNNSPLHF | TRBV9 | few | . | TRBJ1-6
TGTGCCATCAGTGAGGAGCGGGCTGGCACAGATACGCAGTATTTT | CAISEERAGTDTQYF | TRBV10-3 | few | . | TRBJ2-3
TGTGCCAGCAGCTTAGAAGGCAACTCCTACAATGAGCAGTTCTTC | CASSLEGNSYNEQFF | TRBV7-9 | many | . | TRBJ2-1
TGCGCCAGCAGCCAAGATGGCAGGGGGCTAACGGAAGCTTTCTTT | CASSQDGRGLTEAFF | TRBV4-1 | few | TRBD1 | TRBJ1-1
TGTGCCAGCAGCGAGAAGGGACAGGGCTCGACCGGGGCCAACGTCCTGACTTTC | CASSEKGQGSTGANVLTF | TRBV14 | few | TRBD1 | TRBJ2-6
TGTGCCAGCAGCCACCCAGAGAGGGGACGGGAGACCCAGTACTTC | CASSHPERGRETQYF | TRBV7-2 | . | . | TRBJ2-5
TGCGCCAGCAGCTTAGACAGGGGGACCAGGGAGCAGTACTTC | CASSLDRGTREQYF | TRBV5-1 | few | TRBD1 | TRBJ2-7
TGTGCCACCAGCAGAGATCGGAGAGGCTACACCTTC | CATSRDRRGYTF | TRBV15 | few | . | TRBJ1-2
TGTGCCAGCAGTCTGGCGGTGGGACAGCCCCAGCATTTT | CASSLAVGQPQHF | TRBV12-3/TRBV12-4 | many | . | TRBJ1-5
TGCGCCAGCAGCTTTGGACTAGCGGACACCGGGGAGCTGTTTTTT | CASSFGLADTGELFF | TRBV5-1 | many | TRBD2 | TRBJ2-2
TGCAGCGTTGACGGAGGGCCCGCCACCGGGGAGCTGTTTTTT | CSVDGGPATGELFF | TRBV29-1 | . | . | TRBJ2-2
TGTGCCGGAACGGGAGGATCGCATGAGCAGTTCTTC | CAGTGGSHEQFF | TRBV12-3/TRBV12-4 | few | TRBD2 | TRBJ2-1
TGTGCCAGCAGCCAAGATCGCAGGGGTGAGCAGTTCTTC | CASSQDRRGEQFF | TRBV4-2 | . | . | TRBJ2-1
TGTGCCAGCAGTGAACGTAACTCTGGGGCCAACGTCCTGACTTTC | CASSERNSGANVLTF | TRBV6-1 | . | . | TRBJ2-6
TGTGCCAGCAGTCTCGGGACGCCAGATACGCAGTATTTT | CASSLGTPDTQYF | TRBV28 | few | . | TRBJ2-3
TGTGCCAGCAGTTCCTCGACAGAGACAGATACGCAGTATTTT | CASSSSTETDTQYF | TRBV12-3/TRBV12-4 | many | . | TRBJ2-3
TGCGCCAGCAGCTCCGGAAGGGTCTATGGCTACACCTTC | CASSSGRVYGYTF | TRBV5-1 | . | . | TRBJ1-2
TGTGCCAGCAGATCCCCGAGGGAGAAGGACACTGAAGCTTTCTTT | CASRSPREKDTEAFF | TRBV14 | . | . | TRBJ1-1
TGCGCCAGCAGCCAAGCTCGGTCGAATGAGCAGTTCTTC | CASSQARSNEQFF | TRBV4-1 | . | . | TRBJ2-1
TGTGCCAGCAGCGCACAGGGGGTCCAGTACGAGCAGTACTTC | CASSAQGVQYEQYF | TRBV7-9 | few | TRBD1 | TRBJ2-7
TGTGCCAGCAGCGGGGTCAGGGAAGGGTATCGAGAGACCCAGTACTTC | CASSGVREGYRETQYF | TRBV5-6 | . | . | TRBJ2-5